This TCR beta chain stems from a study of T-cell reconstitution after alpha-beta-depleted transplantation in children (dated by TCRdb to about 2016). General notes on the study: The study quantitatively tracked T-cell immune reconstitution after TCRalphabeta/CD19-depleted allogeneic hematopoietic cell transplantation in children using TCR repertoire profiling. Overall study outcomes, separate from this receptor: Hyperexpanded clone frequencies declined over subsequent months; after one year, T-cell counts and TCRbeta diversity were mostly attributed to newly produced T cells. In some patients, the high TCRbeta diversity seen at day 60 was put down to recipient T cells and intrathymic progenitors that had survived conditioning. Apparently early alphabetaT-cell count recovery about two months after transplant reportedly relied on only several hundred rapidly expanded clones derived from non-depleted graft cells.

Library preparation employed PCR. This sample was sequenced with an Illumina HiSeq 2500. TCR library preparation used molecular barcoding, with unique molecular identifiers applied to normalize quantification of the TCRbeta repertoire. Using fastp trimming at Q25 and MiXCR clonotype assembly, TCRdb reanalyzed the public sequencing data and kept in-frame beta chains. When rows share a CDR3 protein, they turn into one entry using the most common DNA and genes. This sample comprises about a million distinct CDR3 sequences, roughly 29% of them detected only once. Together, the top ten hold approximately 30% of the sample. Turning to this clonotype: Its antigen is not yet known. No per-base quality is available; no much larger clone lies one base away.

Taken with the paper, the label for treatment or condition translates to: allogeneic hematopoietic cell transplantation with graft depleted of TCRalphabeta T cells and CD19 B cells. The transplant recipients were children given TCRalphabeta/CD19-depleted allogeneic hematopoietic cell grafts. After removal of 10 bases from V and 3 bases from J, the junction retains 18 bases not matched to a gene. Measured from the cysteine to the phenylalanine, the CDR3 is 18 residues long. The only DNA kept is the CDR3, 54 bases in frame from the first base. Per the germline V gene, MNHEY is the CDR1 and SVGAGI is the CDR2.

The TCR was taken from a boy in the first two years of life who had a stem cell transplant for SCID, so the T cells may come from the graft donor. This material consisted of PBMCs, mostly from graft donor cells, taken 360 days after TCRalphabeta/CD19-depleted stem cell transplant. The V and J genes are TRBV6-5 and TRBJ2-7; 13 bases in the junction line up with TRBD2. The nucleotides are TGTGCCACATTAGGGACTAGCGGGGCCAACAAAATAATCTACGAGCAGTACTTC. It specifies CATLGTSGANKIIYEQYF.